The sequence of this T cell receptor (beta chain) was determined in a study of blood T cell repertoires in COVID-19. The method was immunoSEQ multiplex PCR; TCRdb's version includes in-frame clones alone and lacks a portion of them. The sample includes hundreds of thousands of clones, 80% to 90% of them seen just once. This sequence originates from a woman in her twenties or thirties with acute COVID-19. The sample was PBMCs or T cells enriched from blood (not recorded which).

The CDR3 DNA sequence: TGTGCCAGCAGCGTTAGGCCAAGGACAGGGGACGGGGACACTGAAGCTTTCTTT. Its translation: CASSVRPRTGDGDTEAFF. The chain uses TRBV11-2 and TRBJ1-1; TRBD1 aligns across 9 bases. The J segment lost 3 bases and the V segment lost 5 bases, leaving 16 bases of the junction unmatched. Looked up from germline, CDR1 is SGHAT and CDR2 is FQNNGV. The CDR3 contains 18 residues.